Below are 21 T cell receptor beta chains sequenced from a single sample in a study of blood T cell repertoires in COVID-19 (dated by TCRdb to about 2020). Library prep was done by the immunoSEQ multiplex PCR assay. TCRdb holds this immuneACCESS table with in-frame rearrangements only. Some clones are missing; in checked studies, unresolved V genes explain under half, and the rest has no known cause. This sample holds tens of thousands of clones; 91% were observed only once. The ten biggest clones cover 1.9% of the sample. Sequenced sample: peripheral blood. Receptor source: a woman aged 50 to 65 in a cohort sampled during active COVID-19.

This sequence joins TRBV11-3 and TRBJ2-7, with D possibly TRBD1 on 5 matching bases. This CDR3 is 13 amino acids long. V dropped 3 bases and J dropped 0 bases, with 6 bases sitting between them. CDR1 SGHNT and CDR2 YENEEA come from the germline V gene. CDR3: CASSLTDSYEQYF. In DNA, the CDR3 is TGTGCCAGCAGCTTGACAGACTCCTACGAGCAGTACTTC.

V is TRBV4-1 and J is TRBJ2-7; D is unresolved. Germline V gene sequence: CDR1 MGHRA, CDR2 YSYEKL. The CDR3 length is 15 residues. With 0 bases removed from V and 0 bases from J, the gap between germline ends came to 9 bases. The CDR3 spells CASSQDRGSSYEQYF. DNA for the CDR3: TGCGCCAGCAGCCAAGATCGTGGCAGCTCCTACGAGCAGTACTTC.

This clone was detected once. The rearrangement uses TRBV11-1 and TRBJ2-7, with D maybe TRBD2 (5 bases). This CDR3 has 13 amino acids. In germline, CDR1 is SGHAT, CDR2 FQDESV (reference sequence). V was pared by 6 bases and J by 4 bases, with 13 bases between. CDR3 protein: CASSVAYQYEQYF. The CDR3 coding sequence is TGTGCCAGCAGTGTAGCGTATCAATACGAGCAGTACTTC.

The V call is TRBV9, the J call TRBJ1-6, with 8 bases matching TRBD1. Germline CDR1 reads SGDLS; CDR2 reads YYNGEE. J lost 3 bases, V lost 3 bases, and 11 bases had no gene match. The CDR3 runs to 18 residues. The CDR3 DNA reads TGTGCCAGCAGCGCTGAGTTACAGGGGGGATTCTATAATTCACCCCTCCACTTT. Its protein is CASSAELQGGFYNSPLHF.

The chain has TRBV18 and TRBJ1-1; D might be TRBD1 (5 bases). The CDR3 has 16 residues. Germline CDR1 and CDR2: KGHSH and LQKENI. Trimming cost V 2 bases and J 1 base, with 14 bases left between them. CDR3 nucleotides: TGTGCCAGCTCACCAGGGGCCAGCTTCTCGAACACTGAAGCTTTCTTT. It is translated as CASSPGASFSNTEAFF. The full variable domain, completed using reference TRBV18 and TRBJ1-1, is NAGVMQNPRHLVRRRGQEARLRCSPMKGHSHVYWYRQLPEEGLKFMVYLQKENIIDESGMPKERFSAEFPKEGPSILRIQQVVRGDSAAYFCASSPGASFSNTEAFFGQGTRLTVV.

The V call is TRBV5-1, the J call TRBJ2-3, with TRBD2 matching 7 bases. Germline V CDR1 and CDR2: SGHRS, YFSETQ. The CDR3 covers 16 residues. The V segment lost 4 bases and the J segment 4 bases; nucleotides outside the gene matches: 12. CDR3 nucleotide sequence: TGCGCCAGCAGCCTCGGATCACGGGAGGTGGCAGATACGCAGTATTTT. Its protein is CASSLGSREVADTQYF.

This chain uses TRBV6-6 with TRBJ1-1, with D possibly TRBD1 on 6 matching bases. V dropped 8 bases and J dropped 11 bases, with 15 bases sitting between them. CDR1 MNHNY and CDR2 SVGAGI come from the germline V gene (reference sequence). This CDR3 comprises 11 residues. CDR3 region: CASLGGGHAFF. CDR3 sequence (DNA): TGTGCCAGCCTAGGCGGGGGGCACGCTTTCTTT.

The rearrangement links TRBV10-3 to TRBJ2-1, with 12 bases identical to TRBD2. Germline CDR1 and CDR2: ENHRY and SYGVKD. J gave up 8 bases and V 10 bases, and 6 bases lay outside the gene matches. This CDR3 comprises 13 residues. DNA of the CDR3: TGTGCCACTAGGACTAGCGGGGATGATGAGCAGTTCTTC. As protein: CATRTSGDDEQFF.

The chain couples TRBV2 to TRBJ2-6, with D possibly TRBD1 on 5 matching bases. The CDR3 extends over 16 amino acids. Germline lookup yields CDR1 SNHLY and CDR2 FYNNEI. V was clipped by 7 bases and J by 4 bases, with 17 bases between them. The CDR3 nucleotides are TGTGCCAGCACTGTAGACAGAATGGTCGGGGCCAACGTCCTGACTTTC. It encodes CASTVDRMVGANVLTF.

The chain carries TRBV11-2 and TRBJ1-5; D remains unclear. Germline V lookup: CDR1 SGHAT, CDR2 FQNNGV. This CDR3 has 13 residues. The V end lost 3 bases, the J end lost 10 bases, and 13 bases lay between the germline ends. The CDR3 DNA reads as TGTGCCAGCAGCTTTAACCGGGAACGACCCCAGCATTTT. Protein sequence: CASSFNRERPQHF.

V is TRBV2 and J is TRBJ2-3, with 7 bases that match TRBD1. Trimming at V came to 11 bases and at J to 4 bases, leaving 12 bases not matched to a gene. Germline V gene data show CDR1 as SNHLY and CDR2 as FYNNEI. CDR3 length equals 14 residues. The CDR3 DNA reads TGTGCCTCCGGGGAGACAGGGTACCCAGATACGCAGTATTTT. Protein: CASGETGYPDTQYF.

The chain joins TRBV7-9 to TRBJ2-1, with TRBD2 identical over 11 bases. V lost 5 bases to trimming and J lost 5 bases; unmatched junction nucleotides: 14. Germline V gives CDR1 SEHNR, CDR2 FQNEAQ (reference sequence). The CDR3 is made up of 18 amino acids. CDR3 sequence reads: CASSRGLAGGGLNNEQFF. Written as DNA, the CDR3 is TGTGCCAGCAGCCGGGGCCTAGCGGGGGGAGGGCTAAACAATGAGCAGTTCTTC.

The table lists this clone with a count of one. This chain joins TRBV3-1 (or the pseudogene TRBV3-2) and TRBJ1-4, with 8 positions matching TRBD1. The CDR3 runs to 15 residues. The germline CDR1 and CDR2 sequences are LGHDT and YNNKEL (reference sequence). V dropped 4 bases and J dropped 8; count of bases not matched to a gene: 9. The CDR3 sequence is CASSPLQGEGEKLFF. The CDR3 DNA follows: TGTGCCAGCAGCCCCCTACAGGGGGAAGGAGAAAAACTGTTTTTT.

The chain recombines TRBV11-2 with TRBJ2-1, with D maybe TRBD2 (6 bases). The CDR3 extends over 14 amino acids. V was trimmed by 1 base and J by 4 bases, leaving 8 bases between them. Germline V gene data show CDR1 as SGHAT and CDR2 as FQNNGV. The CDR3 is CASSLAGAYNEQFF. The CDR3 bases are TGTGCCAGCAGCTTAGCGGGAGCATACAATGAGCAGTTCTTC.

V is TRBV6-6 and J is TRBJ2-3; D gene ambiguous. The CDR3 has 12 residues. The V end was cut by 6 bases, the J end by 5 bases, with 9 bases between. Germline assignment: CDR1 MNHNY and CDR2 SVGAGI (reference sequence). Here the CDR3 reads CASSPRLDTQYF. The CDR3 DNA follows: TGTGCCAGCAGCCCCCGACTAGATACGCAGTATTTT.

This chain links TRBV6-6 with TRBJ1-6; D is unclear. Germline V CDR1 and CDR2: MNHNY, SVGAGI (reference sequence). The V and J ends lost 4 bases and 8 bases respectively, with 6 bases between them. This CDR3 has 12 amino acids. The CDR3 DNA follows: TGTGCCAGCAGTTCCCCGGATTCACCCCTCCACTTT. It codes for CASSSPDSPLHF.

This CDR3 reads CASSDLGGQLDTQYF. As DNA, the CDR3 is TGTGCCAGCAGTGACCTCGGAGGGCAGTTAGATACGCAGTATTTT. The rearrangement joins TRBV2 to TRBJ2-3; the D gene is possibly TRBD2 (6 bases). The CDR3 is made up of 15 amino acids. V gave up 3 bases and J gave up 5 bases, with 15 bases separating them. Germline CDR1 reads SNHLY; CDR2 reads FYNNEI.

The CDR3 is CASSLDWGVTEAFF. The DNA for the CDR3 is TGTGCCAGCAGCTTGGACTGGGGGGTCACTGAAGCTTTCTTT. This chain uses TRBV5-5 with TRBJ1-1; tentative D call: TRBD1 (5 bases). This CDR3 region has 14 residues. Germline CDR1 reads SGHKS; CDR2 reads YYEKEE (reference sequence). Trimming cost V 0 bases and J 4 bases, with 10 bases left between them.

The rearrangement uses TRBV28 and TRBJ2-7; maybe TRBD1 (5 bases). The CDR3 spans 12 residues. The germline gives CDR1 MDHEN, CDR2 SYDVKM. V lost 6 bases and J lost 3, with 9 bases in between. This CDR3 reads CASRQALYEQYF. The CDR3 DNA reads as TGTGCCAGCAGACAGGCTCTCTACGAGCAGTACTTC.

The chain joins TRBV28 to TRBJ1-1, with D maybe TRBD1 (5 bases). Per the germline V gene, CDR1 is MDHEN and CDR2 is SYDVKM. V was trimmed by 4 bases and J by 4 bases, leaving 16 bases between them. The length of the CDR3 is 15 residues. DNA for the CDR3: TGTGCCAGCAGTTCCGTGACAGCCGACTTCACTGAAGCTTTCTTT. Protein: CASSSVTADFTEAFF.

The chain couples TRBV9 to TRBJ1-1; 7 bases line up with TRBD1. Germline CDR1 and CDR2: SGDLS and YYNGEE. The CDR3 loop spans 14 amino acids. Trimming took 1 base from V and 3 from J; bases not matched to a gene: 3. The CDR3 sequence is CASSVQGGHTEAFF. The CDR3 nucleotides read TGTGCCAGCAGCGTACAAGGGGGCCACACTGAAGCTTTCTTT.